These T cell receptor beta chains were read from a single sample in a study of T cells in Graves' hyperthyroidism and ophthalmopathy. TCRdb used MiXCR to reprocess the multiplex PCR reads, holding one entry per CDR3 protein. The table records a few hundred thousand distinct CDR3 sequences, 15% to 18% of them present only once. Sequencing input: blood. Receptors originate from a woman aged 25 to 39 with Graves' hyperthyroidism. Both conserved end residues are part of each CDR3. The D gene is left open where the match is weak. Size is omitted from some rows. Given values are once, few, many or a class for expanded clones.

j_call	clone_size	d_call	v_call	cdr3_aa	cdr3_nt
TRBJ2-1	many	-	TRBV27	CASIPMGQTYNEQFF	TGTGCCAGCATCCCGATGGGGCAAACCTACAATGAGCAGTTCTTC
TRBJ2-7	many	-	TRBV28	CASKKQPAEQYF	TGTGCCAGCAAAAAACAGCCTGCCGAGCAGTACTTC
TRBJ2-1	-	TRBD2	TRBV10-3	CAISESPLAGGGNEQFF	TGTGCCATCAGTGAGTCCCCCCTAGCGGGAGGGGGGAATGAGCAGTTCTTC
TRBJ2-7	many	-	TRBV7-2	CASSLDVGGVGYEQYF	TGTGCCAGCAGCCTAGACGTGGGGGGAGTAGGCTACGAGCAGTACTTC
TRBJ2-5	many	TRBD2	TRBV11-2	CASSATAGVETQYF	TGTGCCAGCAGCGCCACCGCGGGAGTAGAGACCCAGTACTTC
TRBJ2-5	few	-	TRBV5-1	CASSHVGPRQETQYF	TGCGCCAGCAGCCACGTGGGCCCCAGGCAAGAGACCCAGTACTTC
TRBJ2-4	few	-	TRBV2	CASKALAKNIQYF	TGTGCCAGTAAGGCACTAGCCAAAAACATTCAGTACTTC
TRBJ1-5	-	TRBD1	TRBV29-1	CSVEGQPGQPQHF	TGCAGCGTCGAGGGACAGCCCGGGCAGCCCCAGCATTTT
TRBJ2-1	many	-	TRBV30	CAWSFLVEHNEQFF	TGTGCCTGGAGTTTTCTAGTGGAGCACAATGAGCAGTTCTTC
TRBJ2-7	many	TRBD2	TRBV11-2	CASSLGGTSGTYEQYF	TGTGCCAGCAGCTTAGGGGGGACTAGCGGAACCTACGAGCAGTACTTC
TRBJ2-1	few	-	TRBV9	CASSPLRRASAYNEQFF	TGTGCCAGCAGCCCCCTCAGGAGGGCCTCGGCCTACAATGAGCAGTTCTTC
TRBJ2-2	once	TRBD2	TRBV6-4	CASSVLAGEAAGELFF	TGTGCCAGCAGTGTCCTAGCGGGAGAGGCGGCCGGGGAGCTGTTTTTT
TRBJ2-7	once	TRBD1	TRBV10-2	CASSTDRGNEQYF	TGCGCCAGCAGTACCGACAGGGGAAACGAGCAGTACTTC
TRBJ2-2	many	TRBD1	TRBV27	CASSLPGQGKLFF	TGTGCCAGCAGTTTACCGGGACAGGGAAAGCTGTTTTTT
TRBJ2-5	few	-	TRBV20-1	CSARSRVYQETQYF	TGCAGTGCTAGAAGCAGGGTTTACCAAGAGACCCAGTACTTC
TRBJ2-1	-	-	TRBV7-9	CASRSADDEQFF	TGTGCCAGCAGGTCCGCAGATGATGAGCAGTTCTTC
TRBJ2-7	-	TRBD2	TRBV28	CASSSPSGSNEQYF	TGTGCCAGCAGTTCACCTAGCGGGAGCAACGAGCAGTACTTC
TRBJ2-1	-	-	TRBV19	CARGAGGEQFF	TGTGCCAGGGGAGCGGGTGGTGAGCAGTTCTTC
TRBJ2-1	many	TRBD2	TRBV7-3	CASSLAGGLYNEQFF	TGTGCCAGCAGTTTAGCGGGAGGGCTCTACAATGAGCAGTTCTTC
TRBJ2-2	-	TRBD2	TRBV19	CASSIGGLAGAHTGELFF	TGTGCCAGTAGTATAGGAGGACTAGCGGGAGCCCACACCGGGGAGCTGTTTTTT
TRBJ2-1	many	TRBD2	TRBV5-1	CASSLGLAGLSYNEQFF	TGTGCCAGCAGCTTAGGGCTAGCGGGTCTCTCCTACAATGAGCAGTTCTTC
TRBJ2-3	many	TRBD2	TRBV28	CASSPSGEGGTDTQYF	TGTGCCAGCAGTCCCTCCGGGGAGGGTGGCACAGATACGCAGTATTTT
TRBJ2-3	-	TRBD2	TRBV27	CATMNSGDMTDTQYF	TGTGCCACCATGAACAGCGGGGATATGACAGATACGCAGTATTTT
TRBJ2-1	few	-	TRBV4-2	CASSQGLSGEQFF	TGTGCCAGCAGCCAGGGCCTAAGTGGAGAGCAGTTCTTC
TRBJ2-1	many	-	TRBV5-6	CASSLAGGTALLDEQFF	TGTGCCAGCAGCTTGGCAGGAGGGACAGCCCTTTTGGATGAGCAGTTCTTC
TRBJ2-3	-	TRBD1	TRBV28	CASSIGQGAVDTQYF	TGTGCCAGCAGCATAGGACAGGGGGCCGTAGATACGCAGTATTTT
TRBJ1-5	many	-	TRBV20-1	CSASALSNQPQHF	TGCAGTGCTAGCGCTCTTAGCAATCAGCCCCAGCATTTT